This TCR beta chain appears in the sequencing data of a study of regulatory dendritic cells for organ transplantation. Overall study: Regulatory dendritic cells were monocyte-derived, receiving vitamin D3 on days 0 and 4 and IL-10 on day 4.

After removal of 8 bases from V and 2 bases from J, the junction contained 11 bases not matched to a gene. Germline CDR1 reads MGHRA; CDR2 reads YSYEKL. The CDR3 has 15 residues. Study-level results: Memory CD8+ clonal expansion seemed more limited with regulatory than mature dendritic cells.

With respect to this clone: The antigen remains unidentified.

TCRdb's copy holds only in-frame clones and misses some; the assay was immunoSEQ multiplex PCR. Altogether over 10,000 clones are present, roughly 91% being singletons, with the ten largest covering roughly 0.22%. Sorted T cells were CFSE-labeled and cultured 4 to 5 days with allogeneic regulatory or mature dendritic cells at 1:10. CD4+ or CD8+ T cells were sorted as naive CD45RA+ or memory CD45RO+. This receptor was obtained from a human donor in good health. The chain employs TRBV4-1 and TRBJ2-5; 7 positions match TRBD2. The material sequenced was naive CD8+ T cells from blood cultured with regulatory dendritic cells. The subset: CD45RA+ naive T cells. CDR3 coding DNA: TGCGCCAGCCGTAACCGGGACGGGGGGCAAGAGACCCAGTACTTC. It translates to CASRNRDGGQETQYF.